This TCR beta chain was retrieved from a study of human T cells and chemical hapten exposure. About the study: Mostly female, the patients presented with alopecia areata, totalis or universalis. Study conclusions and caveats: Among TCRs, those above 1 in 1000 frequency were unaffected by DPC sensitization.

This clonotype is a singleton in its sample. Its antigen is currently unknown. As for time point: patch test 3, about 24 weeks after DPC sensitization. The treatment is: therapeutic diphenylcyclopropenone sensitization with weekly scalp DPC. Alopecia patients deemed DPC-suitable, aged 18 to 70, excluding pregnancy. In the source study's methods: Samples ranged from roughly 23,224 to 700,000 TCRs, with a median of roughly 95,000. TCRdb ran MiXCR on the RACE reads and lists one entry per CDR3 protein. The V and J calls come from TCRdb's annotation, not from the publication. The profile shows 150,000 to 200,000 distinct CDR3 sequences, more than 20% of them singletons. CDR1 and CDR2 (germline): MNHEY, SVGAGI. The V and J ends lost 6 bases and 1 base respectively, with 15 bases between them. The CDR3 has 15 residues.

The receptor comes from a woman in her thirties or forties with alopecia areata. Some clones in this sample may be carry-over from other donors' samples. The sequencing here drew on whole blood, taken in connection with sensitization to the hapten diphenylcyclopropenone (DPC). The chain recombines TRBV6-5 with TRBJ2-5, with D perhaps matching TRBD1 (6 bases). CDR3 amino acids: CASRYTGTRQETQYF. In DNA form, the CDR3 reads TGTGCCAGCAGATACACCGGGACACGCCAAGAGACCCAGTACTTC.